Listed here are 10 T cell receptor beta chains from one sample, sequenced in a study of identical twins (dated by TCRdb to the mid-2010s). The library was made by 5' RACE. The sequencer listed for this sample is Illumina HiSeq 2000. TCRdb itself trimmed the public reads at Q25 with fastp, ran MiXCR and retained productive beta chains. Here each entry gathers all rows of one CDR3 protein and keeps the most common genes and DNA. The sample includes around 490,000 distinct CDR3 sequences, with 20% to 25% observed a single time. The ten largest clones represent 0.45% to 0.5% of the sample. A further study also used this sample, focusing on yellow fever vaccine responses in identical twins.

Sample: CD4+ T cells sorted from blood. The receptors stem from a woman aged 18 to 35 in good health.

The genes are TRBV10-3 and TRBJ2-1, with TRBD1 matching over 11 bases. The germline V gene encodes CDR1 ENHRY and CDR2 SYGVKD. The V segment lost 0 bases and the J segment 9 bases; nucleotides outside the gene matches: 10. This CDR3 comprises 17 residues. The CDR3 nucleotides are TGTGCCATCAGTGAGTCTGGGGACAGGGGGTCTTGGAGTGAGCAGTTCTTC. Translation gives CAISESGDRGSWSEQFF.

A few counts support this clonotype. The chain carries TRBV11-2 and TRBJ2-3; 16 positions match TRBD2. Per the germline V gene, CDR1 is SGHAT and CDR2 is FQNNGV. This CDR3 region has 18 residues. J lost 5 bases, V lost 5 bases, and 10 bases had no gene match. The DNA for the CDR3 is TGTGCCAGCAGCACGGGACTAGCGGGGGGGCGATGGGGAGATACGCAGTATTTT. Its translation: CASSTGLAGGRWGDTQYF. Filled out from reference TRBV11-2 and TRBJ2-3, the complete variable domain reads EAGVAQSPRYKIIEKRQSVAFWCNPISGHATLYWYQQILGQGPKLLIQFQNNGVVDDSQLPKDRFSAERLKGVDSTLKIQPAKLEDSAVYLCASSTGLAGGRWGDTQYFGPGTRLTVL.

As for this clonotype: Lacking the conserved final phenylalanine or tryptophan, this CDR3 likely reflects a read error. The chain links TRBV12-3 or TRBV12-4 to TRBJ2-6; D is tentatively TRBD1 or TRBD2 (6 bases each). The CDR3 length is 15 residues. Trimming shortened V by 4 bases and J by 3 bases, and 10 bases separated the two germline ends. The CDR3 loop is CASSWGASGANVLTY. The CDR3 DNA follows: TGTGCCAGCAGTTGGGGGGCAAGTGGGGCCAACGTCCTGACTTAC.

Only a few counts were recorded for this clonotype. The CDR3 region has the DNA TGTGCTAGTGGGGTACAGGTTAAAGACGTTGCTAATGAGCAGTTCTTC. It yields the protein CASGVQVKDVANEQFF. The chain carries TRBV12-5 and TRBJ2-1; tentatively, D is TRBD1 (5 bases). CDR1 LGHNT and CDR2 FRNRAP come from the germline V gene. CDR3 length: 16 residues. Deletions cut 6 bases from V and 7 bases from J, with 22 bases between.

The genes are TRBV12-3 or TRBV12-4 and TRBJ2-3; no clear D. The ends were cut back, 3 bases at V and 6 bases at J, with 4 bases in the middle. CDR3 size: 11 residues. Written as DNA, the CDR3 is TGTGCCAGCAGTTTTTTTGATACGCAGTATTTT. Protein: CASSFFDTQYF.

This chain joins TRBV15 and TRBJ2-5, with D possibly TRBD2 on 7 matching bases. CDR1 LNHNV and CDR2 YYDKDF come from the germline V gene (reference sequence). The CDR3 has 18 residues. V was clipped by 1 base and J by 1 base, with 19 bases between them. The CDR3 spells CATSRGLTGGQVQETQYF. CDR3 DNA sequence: TGTGCCACCAGCAGAGGACTGACCGGGGGGCAAGTCCAAGAGACCCAGTACTTC.

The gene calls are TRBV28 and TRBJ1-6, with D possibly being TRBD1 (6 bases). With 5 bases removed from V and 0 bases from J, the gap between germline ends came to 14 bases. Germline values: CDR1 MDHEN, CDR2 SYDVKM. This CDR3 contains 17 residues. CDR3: CASSAHRESSYNSPLHF. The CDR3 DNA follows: TGTGCCAGCAGTGCCCACAGGGAGAGCTCCTATAATTCACCCCTCCACTTT.

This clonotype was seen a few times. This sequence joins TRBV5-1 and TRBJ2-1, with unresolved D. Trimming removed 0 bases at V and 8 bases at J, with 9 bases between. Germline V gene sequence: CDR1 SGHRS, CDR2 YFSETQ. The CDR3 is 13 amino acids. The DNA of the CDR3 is TGCGCCAGCAGCTTGGCATATCAGGATGAGCAGTTCTTC. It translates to CASSLAYQDEQFF.

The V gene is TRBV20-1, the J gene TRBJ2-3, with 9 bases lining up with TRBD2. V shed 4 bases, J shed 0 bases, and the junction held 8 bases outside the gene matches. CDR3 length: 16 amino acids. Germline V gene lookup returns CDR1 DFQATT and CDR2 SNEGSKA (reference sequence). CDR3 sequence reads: CSATQPGLASTDTQYF. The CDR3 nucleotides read TGCAGTGCTACCCAGCCGGGACTAGCTAGCACAGATACGCAGTATTTT.

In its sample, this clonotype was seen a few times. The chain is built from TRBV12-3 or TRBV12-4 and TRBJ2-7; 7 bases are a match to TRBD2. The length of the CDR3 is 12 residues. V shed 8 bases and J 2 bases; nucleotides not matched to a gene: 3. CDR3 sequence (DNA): TGTGCCAGCGGGGGAGGGGCCTACGAGCAGTACTTC. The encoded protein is CASGGGAYEQYF.